These T cell receptor beta chains were read from a single sample in a study of OX40 agonist ivuxolimab in advanced cancers. The table came from immunoSEQ multiplex PCR; TCRdb's copy has only in-frame clones and leaves some out. The table lists over 30,000 clones, roughly 82% of them singletons. Source: CD4+ or CD8+ T cells sorted from blood, taken in a trial of the OX40 agonist ivuxolimab. Receptor source: an adult with an advanced solid tumor such as melanoma, head and neck, liver or kidney cancer. Each CDR3 is given with its conserved first and last residue. Fields, in order: clone size, V gene, J gene, D gene, CDR3 DNA, CDR3 protein. D genes are given only for firm matches. Where a row states a size, it is once, few, many or the class of an expanded clone; other rows omit it.

>-|TRBV29-1|TRBJ1-5|-
TGCAGCGTGGGGGGGGCGAGCAATCAGCCCCAGCATTTT
CSVGGASNQPQHF
>-|TRBV7-2|TRBJ2-1|TRBD2
TGTGCCAGCAGCCCCCGGCCAGCGGGGGCCACTGAGCAGTTCTTC
CASSPRPAGATEQFF
>-|TRBV7-9|TRBJ2-7|-
TGTGCCAGCAGCTACAGACTAGCCTACGAGCAGTACTTC
CASSYRLAYEQYF
>-|TRBV25-1|TRBJ2-7|-
TGTGCCAGACAACACAGGGTAAGTTCGGAAGAGCAGTACTTC
CARQHRVSSEEQYF
>-|TRBV18|TRBJ1-3|TRBD1
TGTGCCAGCTCACCACTTGGACAGGTCTCTGGAAACACCATATATTTT
CASSPLGQVSGNTIYF
>-|TRBV2|TRBJ1-5|-
TGTGCCAGCGGCCTCGGGGGAAATCAGCCCCAGCATTTT
CASGLGGNQPQHF
>-|TRBV10-2|TRBJ2-5|TRBD2
TGCGCCAGCAAGGGACTAATTGTCCAAGAGACCCAGTACTTC
CASKGLIVQETQYF
>-|TRBV9|TRBJ2-2|-
TGTGCCAGCAGCACCACAGGGAATCCCGGGGAGCTGTTTTTT
CASSTTGNPGELFF
>-|TRBV7-7|TRBJ2-1|-
TGTGCTAGCAGCTTAGAGGGGGGGGGCTTAGGTGAGCAGTTCTTC
CASSLEGGGLGEQFF
>once|TRBV19|TRBJ2-2|-
TGTGCCAGTAGACCTAGGGGCCAGCCGATGAACACCGGGGAGCTGTTTTTT
CASRPRGQPMNTGELFF
>-|TRBV7-8|TRBJ2-3|TRBD2
TGTGCCAGCGGACTAGCGGGGGGAACAGATACGCAGTATTTT
CASGLAGGTDTQYF
>-|TRBV9|TRBJ2-5|-
TGTGCCAGCAGCGTAGCTGAAAGAGATCCCCAAGAGACCCAGTACTTC
CASSVAERDPQETQYF
>-|TRBV6-6|TRBJ1-6|TRBD1
TGTGCCAGCAGTAACCTCGGACAGGGCAATTCACCCCTCCACTTT
CASSNLGQGNSPLHF
>-|TRBV7-6|TRBJ2-6|-
TGTGCCAGCAGCCTAGCCCCCACTAGCCGCCTGGCTGGGGCCAACGTCCTGACTTTC
CASSLAPTSRLAGANVLTF
>-|TRBV27|TRBJ2-3|-
TGTGCCAGCAGTTTCGGGACAACTCTTAGCACAGATACGCAGTATTTT
CASSFGTTLSTDTQYF
>-|TRBV9|TRBJ2-3|TRBD2
TGTGCCAGCAGCGTAGCGGCTAGCGGGGTGGGCACAGATACGCAGTATTTT
CASSVAASGVGTDTQYF
>-|TRBV2|TRBJ2-7|TRBD1
TGTGCCAGCAGTGATAGACAAAGACAGGGATCGAACGAGCAGTACTTC
CASSDRQRQGSNEQYF
>-|TRBV5-6|TRBJ2-7|TRBD1
TGTGCCAGCAGCCCACCCGACAGGGGCCACGAGCAGTACTTC
CASSPPDRGHEQYF
>-|TRBV18|TRBJ1-1|-
TGTGCCAGCTCACCAATGCAGGGAAGGTGGACTGAAGCTTTCTTT
CASSPMQGRWTEAFF
>-|TRBV29-1|TRBJ1-1|TRBD1
TGCAGCGTTGATGCCCCAGGGGGAGTAAACACTGAAGCTTTCTTT
CSVDAPGGVNTEAFF
>few|TRBV5-4|TRBJ1-1|-
TGTGCCAGCAGCTTTTGGACAGCCCGCTACACTGAAGCTTTCTTT
CASSFWTARYTEAFF
>-|TRBV11-2|TRBJ2-1|-
TGTGCCAGCAGCTTAGTCCAGGGTTCGTACAATGAGCAGTTCTTC
CASSLVQGSYNEQFF
>-|TRBV11-3|TRBJ2-1|TRBD2
TGTGCCAGCAGCCCGGGGGGGGCTGCCTACAATGAGCAGTTCTTC
CASSPGGAAYNEQFF
>-|TRBV4-1|TRBJ1-6|TRBD1
TGCGCCAGCAGCCAAGCAGGGGGCTCAAATTCACCCCTCCACTTT
CASSQAGGSNSPLHF
>-|TRBV6-6|TRBJ1-2|-
TGTGCCAGCAGTGGCGGGATGATTTATGGCTACACCTTC
CASSGGMIYGYTF
>-|TRBV9|TRBJ1-2|TRBD1
TGTGCCAGCAGCGCCGGGACAGGGGATTTGGGGGGCTACACCTTC
CASSAGTGDLGGYTF
>-|TRBV20-1|TRBJ2-4|-
TGCAGTGCTAGAGATGTAAGGGGGCAGTACTTC
CSARDVRGQYF
>few|TRBV29-1|TRBJ1-4|-
TGCAGCGTTACGACCACGGCCCATGAAAAACTGTTTTTT
CSVTTTAHEKLFF
>-|TRBV9|TRBJ1-3|-
TGTGCCAGCAGCGTCACCCCGGTGTCAGTAGCTGGAAACACCATATATTTT
CASSVTPVSVAGNTIYF
>-|TRBV5-6|TRBJ2-7|-
TGTGCCAGCAGCTTGACGCAAGAGAATCAGGAGCAGTACTTC
CASSLTQENQEQYF
>-|TRBV5-5|TRBJ1-1|-
TGTGCCAGCAGCTTTTTCGGGTCTTTGGAGACTGAAGCTTTCTTT
CASSFFGSLETEAFF
>-|TRBV18|TRBJ2-2|-
TGTGCCAGCTCACCCGATCAATTGGGAACCGGGGAGCTGTTTTTT
CASSPDQLGTGELFF
>-|TRBV4-1|TRBJ2-7|-
TGCGCCAGCAGCCAAGAGAAGTGGTACGGCAGCTCCTACGAGCAGTACTTC
CASSQEKWYGSSYEQYF
>-|TRBV27|TRBJ2-3|-
TGTGCCAGCAGTCAGTGGCCCCGGTACACAGATACGCAGTATTTT
CASSQWPRYTDTQYF
>-|TRBV27|TRBJ1-3|-
TGTGCCAGCAGGTTACAGGGAAGGTCTGGAAACACCATATATTTT
CASRLQGRSGNTIYF
>-|TRBV7-2|TRBJ2-3|TRBD2
TGTGCCAGCAGCTTAGATAGCGGGGGAGCAATCGATACGCAGTATTTT
CASSLDSGGAIDTQYF
>-|TRBV6-5|TRBJ2-5|TRBD2
TGTGCCAGCAGTCAGACTAGCGAAGAGACCCAGTACTTC
CASSQTSEETQYF
>-|TRBV30|TRBJ1-2|-
TGTGCCTGGAGTGCCGACGGCTACACCTTC
CAWSADGYTF
>-|TRBV4-3|TRBJ1-3|-
TGCGCCAGCAGCCAAGATCGAGGGGGGGGCCCAGGAAACACCATATATTTT
CASSQDRGGGPGNTIYF
>-|TRBV2|TRBJ1-2|-
TGTGCCAGCAGTCTAGGTGGTAGGGGGTATGGCTACACCTTC
CASSLGGRGYGYTF
>-|TRBV4-3|TRBJ2-5|TRBD2
TGCGCCAGCAGCCAAGTTTACGGGGGGGCCTTGGAGACCCAGTACTTC
CASSQVYGGALETQYF
>-|TRBV5-1|TRBJ1-4|TRBD1
TGCGCCAGCAGCCTACGAACAGGGGTAGGAAAGACTAATGAAAAACTGTTTTTT
CASSLRTGVGKTNEKLFF
>-|TRBV5-1|TRBJ2-7|-
TGCGCCAGCAGGCCGCTTTTGGAAGGGCGGGACGAGCAGTACTTC
CASRPLLEGRDEQYF
>-|TRBV19|TRBJ2-7|-
TGTGCCAGTAGGGAACAGCAGGGTACGACCTACGAGCAGTACTTC
CASREQQGTTYEQYF
>-|TRBV6-1|TRBJ1-5|TRBD1
TGTGCCAGCAGTGGACAGGGGCCTGATCAGCCCCAGCATTTT
CASSGQGPDQPQHF
>once|TRBV28|TRBJ1-2|TRBD1
TGTGCCAGCAGTCTCGGACAGGGCTCAGAAGGCTACACCTTC
CASSLGQGSEGYTF
>once|TRBV6-5|TRBJ2-3|TRBD1
TGTGCCAGCAGTTACTGGGACAGGGCAGGGACAGATACGCAGTATTTT
CASSYWDRAGTDTQYF
>-|TRBV7-2|TRBJ1-2|TRBD1
TGTGCCAGCAGCTTAGGGGGGACAGGTACCTATGGCTACACCTTC
CASSLGGTGTYGYTF
>-|TRBV25-1|TRBJ1-6|-
TGTGCCAGCAGGCAGGGCTCGAGCTCCTATAATTTACCCCTCCACTTT
CASRQGSSSYNLPLHF
>-|TRBV4-2|TRBJ2-7|TRBD2
TGTGCCAGCAGCCAAGAGTGGGTAGCGGGGGGGACGACCTACGAGCAGTACTTC
CASSQEWVAGGTTYEQYF
>medium-sized|TRBV30|TRBJ1-1|-
TGTGCCTGGAGGTTGTACGGGGAAGCTTTCTTT
CAWRLYGEAFF
>few|TRBV7-2|TRBJ2-5|-
TGTGCCAGCAGCTTGGGGAAAGAGGAGACCCAGTACTTC
CASSLGKEETQYF
>-|TRBV14|TRBJ2-2|-
TGTGCCAGCAGCCAAGTGGCATACTTGAACACCGGGGAGCTGTTTTTT
CASSQVAYLNTGELFF
>-|TRBV6-5|TRBJ2-7|-
TGTGCCAGCAGACTCGGACAACTGATATCCTACGAGCAGTACTTC
CASRLGQLISYEQYF